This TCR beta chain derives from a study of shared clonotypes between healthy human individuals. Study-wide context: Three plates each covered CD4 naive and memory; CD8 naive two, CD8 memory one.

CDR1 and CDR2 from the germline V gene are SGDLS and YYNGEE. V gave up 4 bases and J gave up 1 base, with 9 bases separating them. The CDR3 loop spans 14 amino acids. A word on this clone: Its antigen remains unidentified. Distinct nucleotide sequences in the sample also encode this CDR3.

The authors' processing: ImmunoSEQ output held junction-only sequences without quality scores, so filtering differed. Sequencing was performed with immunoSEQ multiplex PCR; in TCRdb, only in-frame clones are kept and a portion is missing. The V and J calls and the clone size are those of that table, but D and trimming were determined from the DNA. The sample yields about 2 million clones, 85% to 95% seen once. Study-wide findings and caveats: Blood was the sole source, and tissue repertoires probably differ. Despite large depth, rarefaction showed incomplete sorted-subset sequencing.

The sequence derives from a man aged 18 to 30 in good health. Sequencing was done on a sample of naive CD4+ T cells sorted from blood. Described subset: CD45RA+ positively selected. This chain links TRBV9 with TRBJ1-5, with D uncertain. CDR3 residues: CASSPSSSNQPQHF. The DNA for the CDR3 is TGTGCCAGCAGCCCGAGTTCCAGCAATCAGCCCCAGCATTTT.